This paragraph reports one T cell receptor beta chain. CDR3 size: 16 residues. Looked up from germline, CDR1 is LGHNA and CDR2 is YNFKEQ. With V trimmed by 4 bases and J by 8 bases, 15 bases remained unmatched. The record originates from a study of T-cell reconstitution after alpha-beta-depleted transplantation in children. TCRbeta library preparation incorporated unique molecular identifiers. From the PCR reads, TCRdb called clonotypes with MiXCR, one entry per CDR3 protein. The table lists about 110,000 distinct CDR3 sequences, about a tenth of them singletons. This TCR was sampled from a human donor who donated a stem cell graft to a child with acute lymphoblastic leukemia. The sequences come from PBMCs from the stem cell graft donor, collected from the stem cell graft. This sequence joins TRBV4-2 and TRBJ2-7; 9 bases are a match to TRBD1. CDR3 loop: CASSPRNTGQGSKQYF. DNA of the CDR3: TGTGCCAGCAGCCCCCGCAACACGGGACAGGGTAGCAAGCAGTACTTC.